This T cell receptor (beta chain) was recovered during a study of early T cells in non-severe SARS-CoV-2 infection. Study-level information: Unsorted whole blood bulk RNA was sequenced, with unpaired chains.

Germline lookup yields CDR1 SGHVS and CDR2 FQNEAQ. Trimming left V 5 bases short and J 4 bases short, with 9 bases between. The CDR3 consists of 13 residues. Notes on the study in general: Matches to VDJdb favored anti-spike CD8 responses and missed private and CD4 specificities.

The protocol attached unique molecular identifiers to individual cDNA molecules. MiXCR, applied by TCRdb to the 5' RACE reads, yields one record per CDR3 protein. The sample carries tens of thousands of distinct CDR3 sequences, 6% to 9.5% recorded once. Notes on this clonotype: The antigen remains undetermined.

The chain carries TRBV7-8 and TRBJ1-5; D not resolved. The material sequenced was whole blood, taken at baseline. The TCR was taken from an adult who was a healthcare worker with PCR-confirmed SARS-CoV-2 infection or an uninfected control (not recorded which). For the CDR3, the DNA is TGTGCCAGCAGCCAGATACAAAATCAGCCCCAGCATTTT. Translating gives CASSQIQNQPQHF.